A selection of T cell receptor beta chains follows, all from one sample in a study of cytomegalovirus exposure and HLA in healthy donors. The data were produced by immunoSEQ multiplex PCR, yet TCRdb's version contains in-frame clones alone and is incomplete. The table records over 110,000 clones, around 86% of them present only once. The sequenced sample was PBMCs. The receptors here all came from a man aged 18 to 30 in good health and CMV-seropositive. Each CDR3 is given with its conserved first and last residue. A D gene is named only where the DNA matches it firmly. Size tells how often a clone was seen (once, few, many) or the class of an expanded clone, and some rows leave it out.

V gene	clone size	J gene	D gene	CDR3 length	CDR3 protein	CDR3 DNA
TRBV5-1	NA	TRBJ2-1	TRBD1	15	CASSRGTGGHNEQFF	TGCGCCAGCAGCCGTGGGACAGGGGGTCACAATGAGCAGTTCTTC
TRBV7-3	NA	TRBJ2-1	TRBD1	16	CASSLGQGVAGNEQFF	TGTGCCAGCAGCTTGGGACAGGGAGTAGCAGGCAATGAGCAGTTCTTC
TRBV19	NA	TRBJ2-7	NA	12	CASSPTGYEQYF	TGTGCCAGTAGCCCAACAGGCTACGAGCAGTACTTC
TRBV11-1	once	TRBJ1-2	TRBD1	15	CASSLARTGDYGYTF	TGTGCCAGCAGCTTAGCCAGGACAGGGGACTATGGCTACACCTTC
TRBV19	NA	TRBJ1-5	NA	14	CASRSFSGNQPQHF	TGTGCCAGTCGATCTTTCTCGGGGAATCAGCCCCAGCATTTT
TRBV27	NA	TRBJ2-7	TRBD2	18	CASSLRTSGRDPPGEQYF	TGTGCCAGCAGTTTACGGACTAGCGGGAGGGACCCCCCGGGTGAGCAGTACTTC
TRBV13	NA	TRBJ2-1	TRBD2	14	CASSPRGVLVKQFF	TGTGCCAGCAGCCCGCGGGGGGTTCTAGTAAAGCAGTTCTTC
TRBV19	NA	TRBJ1-2	TRBD1	13	CASRRTGGYGYTF	TGTGCCAGTAGAAGGACAGGGGGGTATGGCTACACCTTC
TRBV6-5	once	TRBJ1-4	NA	13	CASSRGTNEKLFF	TGTGCCAGCTCGCGCGGGACTAATGAAAAACTGTTTTTT
TRBV7-6	NA	TRBJ1-5	TRBD1	17	CASSLARQGRTDQPQHF	TGTGCCAGCAGCTTAGCTAGACAGGGTCGGACGGATCAGCCCCAGCATTTT
TRBV7-6	NA	TRBJ1-5	TRBD1	15	CASSFWTGGTQPQHF	TGTGCCAGCAGCTTCTGGACAGGGGGCACCCAGCCCCAGCATTTT
TRBV4-1	few	TRBJ2-7	TRBD1	13	CASRRTGGYEQYF	TGCGCCAGCAGGCGGACAGGGGGCTACGAGCAGTACTTC
TRBV6-5	NA	TRBJ1-1	NA	15	CASSYMGTPNTEAFF	TGTGCCAGCAGTTACATGGGGACACCGAACACTGAAGCTTTCTTT
TRBV2	NA	TRBJ1-1	TRBD1	14	CASSENRGVTEAFF	TGTGCCAGCAGTGAGAACAGGGGAGTCACTGAAGCTTTCTTT
TRBV5-1	NA	TRBJ2-7	TRBD2	15	CASSLSWREGYEQYF	TGCGCCAGCAGCTTGTCTTGGCGGGAGGGATACGAGCAGTACTTC
TRBV2	NA	TRBJ2-7	TRBD1	19	CASTSWRRDRGFRAYEQYF	TGTGCCAGCACCTCGTGGCGCCGGGACAGGGGCTTTAGGGCCTACGAGCAGTACTTC
TRBV27	once	TRBJ2-5	TRBD2	20	CASSRLAGVVHKNRQETQYF	TGTGCCAGCAGTCGACTAGCGGGGGTGGTCCACAAAAATCGCCAAGAGACCCAGTACTTC
TRBV2	NA	TRBJ1-4	TRBD1	13	CAIPGQGNEKLFF	TGTGCCATCCCGGGACAGGGGAATGAAAAACTGTTTTTT
TRBV11-3	once	TRBJ2-7	TRBD1	14	CASSSRDREYEQYF	TGTGCCAGCAGCTCCCGGGACAGGGAGTACGAGCAGTACTTC
TRBV5-6	once	TRBJ2-2	NA	15	CASSELRTNTGELFF	TGTGCCAGCAGCGAGTTGAGGACGAACACCGGGGAGCTGTTTTTT
TRBV11-2	NA	TRBJ1-1	NA	16	CASSSSVAGKIVEAFF	NA
TRBV10-3	NA	TRBJ2-5	TRBD1	14	CAIRPDRDQETQYF	TGTGCCATCAGACCGGACAGGGACCAAGAGACCCAGTACTTC
TRBV29-1	NA	TRBJ1-1	TRBD1	13	CSVRQGANTEAFF	TGCAGCGTTCGACAGGGCGCGAACACTGAAGCTTTCTTT
TRBV6-5	NA	TRBJ2-3	NA	13	CASSYQQGNTQYF	TGTGCCAGCAGTTACCAACAGGGAAATACGCAGTATTTT
TRBV7-9	NA	TRBJ2-3	NA	13	CASRLAHSDTQYF	TGTGCCAGCAGACTAGCACATTCAGATACGCAGTATTTT
TRBV30	few	TRBJ2-6	NA	15	CAWSVKSGGANVLTF	TGTGCCTGGAGTGTAAAGTCCGGTGGGGCCAACGTCCTGACTTTC
TRBV7-9	NA	TRBJ1-1	TRBD1	14	CASSLEGTGGRAFF	TGTGCCAGCAGCTTAGAGGGGACAGGGGGCAGAGCTTTCTTT
TRBV5-4	NA	TRBJ2-1	TRBD2	15	CASSFSRGGAAEQFF	TGTGCCAGCAGCTTTTCTCGCGGGGGGGCGGCTGAGCAGTTCTTC
TRBV6-1	NA	TRBJ1-1	NA	15	CASSSLRASSTEAFF	TGTGCCAGCAGTTCCCTGAGGGCTTCGAGCACTGAAGCTTTCTTT
TRBV6-1	NA	TRBJ2-3	TRBD1	14	CASAPGTGVDTQYF	TGTGCCAGCGCCCCCGGGACAGGGGTAGATACGCAGTATTTT
TRBV11-2	few	TRBJ2-1	TRBD2	15	CASSRMSGRGNEQFF	TGTGCCAGCAGCCGAATGAGCGGGAGAGGGAATGAGCAGTTCTTC
TRBV5-1	NA	TRBJ2-5	TRBD2	15	CASSPTSGSVETQYF	TGCGCCAGCAGCCCCACTAGCGGGAGTGTAGAGACCCAGTACTTC
TRBV6-1	NA	TRBJ1-2	TRBD1	13	CASTRDRAGGYTF	TGTGCCAGCACTAGAGACAGGGCGGGTGGCTACACCTTC
TRBV2	NA	TRBJ2-3	NA	14	CASSEGQSGDTQYF	TGTGCCAGCAGTGAAGGGCAGTCGGGAGATACGCAGTATTTT
TRBV11-2	NA	TRBJ1-2	NA	13	CASSLSGVYGYTF	TGTGCCAGCAGCCTGTCCGGGGTATATGGCTACACCTTC
TRBV7-2	NA	TRBJ1-4	NA	16	CASSRRGSPRGEKLFF	TGTGCCAGCAGCCGTAGAGGTTCCCCAAGGGGTGAAAAACTGTTTTTT
TRBV9	NA	TRBJ2-7	NA	15	CASSVGAQNTYEQYF	TGTGCCAGCAGCGTAGGTGCCCAGAATACCTACGAGCAGTACTTC
TRBV2	NA	TRBJ2-3	NA	14	CASSTPTHTDTQYF	TGTGCCAGCAGTACCCCTACGCACACAGATACGCAGTATTTT
TRBV7-8	NA	TRBJ2-1	NA	15	CASSFSDSGGNEQFF	TGTGCCAGCAGCTTCTCGGACTCCGGAGGGAATGAGCAGTTCTTC
TRBV7-8	NA	TRBJ2-2	NA	14	CASSLAVGAGELFF	TGTGCCAGCAGCTTAGCGGTCGGAGCCGGGGAGCTGTTTTTT
TRBV15	once	TRBJ1-1	TRBD1	15	CASRVKRGLGTEAFF	TGTGCCTCTCGAGTGAAGAGGGGGCTTGGCACTGAAGCTTTCTTT
TRBV11-2	NA	TRBJ2-7	NA	18	CASSLGVSEWGRSYEQYF	TGTGCCAGCAGCTTAGGTGTAAGCGAGTGGGGGCGCTCCTACGAGCAGTACTTC
TRBV2	NA	TRBJ2-7	NA	15	CASSVQGFVSYEQYF	TGTGCCAGCAGTGTTCAGGGTTTTGTTAGCTACGAGCAGTACTTC
TRBV7-6	NA	TRBJ2-7	NA	14	CASSSYRVSYEQYF	TGTGCCAGCAGCTCGTACAGGGTCTCCTACGAGCAGTACTTC
TRBV27	NA	TRBJ2-7	NA	15	CASSLTRRDTYEQYF	TGTGCCAGCAGTCTAACCCGCCGGGACACCTACGAGCAGTACTTC
TRBV27	NA	TRBJ1-4	TRBD1	15	CASSLWGQGNEKLFF	TGTGCCAGCAGTTTATGGGGACAGGGTAATGAAAAACTGTTTTTT
TRBV2	NA	TRBJ2-2	NA	16	CASSERGGGNTGELFF	TGTGCCAGCAGTGAAAGGGGTGGCGGGAACACCGGGGAGCTGTTTTTT
TRBV4-1	NA	TRBJ1-2	TRBD1	14	CASSHAGTDYGYTF	TGCGCCAGCAGCCACGCCGGGACAGACTATGGCTACACCTTC
TRBV9	NA	TRBJ2-7	NA	13	CASSVVSAGVQYF	TGTGCCAGCAGCGTAGTTAGCGCAGGGGTGCAGTACTTC
TRBV9	NA	TRBJ1-3	NA	14	CASSVPGGGNTIYF	TGTGCCAGCAGCGTACCAGGTGGTGGAAACACCATATATTTT
TRBV14	NA	TRBJ2-6	TRBD2	19	CASSQDMTSGDSGANVLTF	TGTGCCAGCAGCCAAGATATGACTAGCGGGGACTCTGGGGCCAACGTCCTGACTTTC